This entry lists 27 T cell receptor beta chains sequenced from one sample in a study of T cell repertoires in cytomegalovirus infection. TCRdb re-called the reads through MiXCR, storing one row per CDR3 protein. This table has tens of thousands of distinct CDR3 sequences, roughly 20% appearing once. Their specific antigens are unknown. Sequences were derived from CD8+ T cells from cultured PBMCs, sampled from culture after CMV antigen stimulation. All receptors derive from a human donor in good health (CMV status not recorded). Some clones in this sample may be carry-over from other donors' samples.

This clonotype is judged medium-sized. The genes are TRBV27 and TRBJ1-6; TRBD1 is a possible D gene (5 bases). This CDR3 comprises 15 residues. Trimming shortened V by 2 bases and J by 4 bases, and 9 bases separated the two germline ends. Germline values: CDR1 MNHEY, CDR2 SMNVEV (reference sequence). The CDR3 is CASSLGAAYNSPLHF. CDR3 bases: TGTGCCAGCAGTTTAGGGGCAGCGTATAATTCACCCCTCCACTTT.

This clonotype has a count of ten or more. The chain carries TRBV7-6 and TRBJ2-1; 9 nucleotides align to TRBD2. Germline CDR1 reads SGHVS; CDR2 reads FNYEAQ. Trimming took 5 bases from V and 10 from J; bases not matched to a gene: 18. The CDR3 is 17 residues long. CDR3 protein: CASSPTASGVSPQEQFF. The CDR3 bases are TGTGCCAGCAGCCCGACAGCTAGCGGGGTTTCTCCCCAGGAGCAGTTCTTC. Using reference TRBV7-6 and TRBJ2-1 for the parts outside the CDR3, the full variable domain is GAGVSQSPRYKVTKRGQDVALRCDPISGHVSLYWYRQALGQGPEFLTYFNYEAQQDKSGLPNDRFSAERPEGSISTLTIQRTEQRDSAMYRCASSPTASGVSPQEQFFGPGTRLTVL.

A remark on this clonotype: A much larger clone is a single base away; this may be a read error. The CDR3 does not end in the conserved phenylalanine or tryptophan, so this is likely a read error. This chain connects TRBV19 to TRBJ2-7; D gene unclear. V lost 1 base, J lost 5 bases, and 3 bases lay in between. CDR1 is LNHDA, CDR2 SQIVND, per germline (reference sequence). The CDR3 has 11 residues. This CDR3 reads CASSIADEQYL. CDR3 in DNA: TGTGCCAGTAGTATAGCAGACGAGCAGTACTTA.

The chain couples TRBV7-9 to TRBJ2-5; D gene uncertain. Germline V gives CDR1 SEHNR, CDR2 FQNEAQ (reference sequence). CDR3 length: 14 residues. The V and J ends lost 6 bases and 0 bases respectively, with 11 bases between them. The CDR3 region is CASRAIGYQETQYF. The CDR3 DNA sequence: TGTGCCAGCAGGGCTATCGGGTACCAAGAGACCCAGTACTTC.

The chain links TRBV7-3 to TRBJ2-2, with D unresolved. The CDR3 is 13 amino acids. Trimming pared 4 bases from V and 0 bases from J, leaving 3 bases between. CDR1 and CDR2 from the germline V gene are SGHTA and FQGTGA. The CDR3 sequence is CASSWANTGELFF. DNA of the CDR3: TGTGCCAGCAGCTGGGCGAACACCGGGGAGCTGTTTTTT.

The sample holds many counts of this clonotype. The CDR3 nucleotides are TGTGCCAGCAGCTCAGGACAGGTTTTTAACTATGGCTACACCTTC. This sequence encodes CASSSGQVFNYGYTF. The rearrangement uses TRBV7-2 and TRBJ1-2, with 7 bases lining up with TRBD1. The CDR3 is 15 amino acids. Germline V gene data show CDR1 as SGHTA and CDR2 as FQGNSA. The ends lost 4 bases at V and 1 base at J; junction bases unmatched: 6.

J is TRBJ1-1 and V is TRBV7-2, with D hard to call. This CDR3 contains 16 residues. CDR1 is SGHTA and CDR2 is FQGNSA in the germline V gene. Deletions cut 2 bases from V and 0 bases from J, with 13 bases between. The CDR3 DNA reads TGTGCCAGCAGCTTAAGCTTCGGGTTCATGAACACTGAAGCTTTCTTT. Its translation: CASSLSFGFMNTEAFF.

The V gene is TRBV7-9, the J gene TRBJ2-7; D may be TRBD1 or TRBD2 (5 bases each). Deletions cut 4 bases from V and 2 bases from J, with 15 bases between. CDR1 and CDR2 from the germline V gene are SEHNR and FQNEAQ (reference sequence). The CDR3 is made up of 15 amino acids. The CDR3 is CASSSRDGIPYEQYF. CDR3 DNA: TGTGCCAGCAGCTCTCGGGACGGAATTCCCTACGAGCAGTACTTC.

This clonotype was counted between two and nine times. V and J are TRBV6-5 and TRBJ2-7; 10 nucleotides align to TRBD2. The CDR3 spans 15 residues. Unmatched junction bases numbered 6, after V lost 4 bases and J lost 3 bases. Germline V CDR1 and CDR2: MNHEY, SVGAGI. CDR3 region: CASSFLAGVDYEQYF. DNA for the CDR3: TGTGCCAGCAGTTTTCTAGCGGGAGTTGACTACGAGCAGTACTTC.

This clonotype came up a few times. The V gene is TRBV5-5, the J gene TRBJ1-1; 10 bases are a match to TRBD1. This CDR3 has 14 amino acids. Unmatched junction bases numbered 5, after V lost 4 bases and J lost 5 bases. CDR1 is SGHKS and CDR2 is YYEKEE in the germline V gene (reference sequence). CDR3: CASSAWTGGTEAFF. The CDR3 nucleotides are TGTGCCAGCAGCGCTTGGACAGGGGGAACTGAAGCTTTCTTT. Supplemented by reference TRBV5-5 and TRBJ1-1, the full variable domain reads DAGVTQSPTHLIKTRGQQVTLRCSPISGHKSVSWYQQVLGQGPQFIFQYYEKEERGRGNFPDRFSARQFPNYSSELNVNALLLGDSALYLCASSAWTGGTEAFFGQGTRLTVV.

The chain is built from TRBV6-2 or TRBV6-3 and TRBJ2-3, with 7 bases lining up with TRBD1. Per germline, CDR1 MNHEY and CDR2 SVGEGT. V gave up 6 bases and J gave up 3 bases; unmatched junction bases: 6. The CDR3 totals 14 residues. The CDR3 nucleotides read TGTGCCAGCAGACGACAGGGAGAAACAGATACGCAGTATTTT. It encodes CASRRQGETDTQYF.

In DNA, the CDR3 is TGTGCCAGTGGCCCAACATCCCTGGGAAACACCATATATTTT. Its protein product is CASGPTSLGNTIYF. V is TRBV7-2 and J is TRBJ1-3; D is ambiguous. In germline, CDR1 is SGHTA, CDR2 FQGNSA. With 9 bases removed from V and 4 bases from J, the gap between germline ends came to 16 bases. The CDR3 has 14 amino acids.

The V gene is TRBV28, the J gene TRBJ2-3; D remains unclear. V was trimmed by 7 bases and J by 5 bases, leaving 13 bases between them. Per germline, CDR1 MDHEN and CDR2 SYDVKM. This CDR3 is 13 amino acids long. CDR3 amino acids: CASTPRQRDTQYF. The CDR3, as DNA: TGTGCCAGCACCCCACGGCAGCGAGATACGCAGTATTTT.

This clonotype was counted a few times. The rearrangement uses TRBV7-2 and TRBJ2-1; 7 bases align to TRBD2. CDR1 and CDR2 from the germline V gene are SGHTA and FQGNSA. This CDR3 comprises 16 residues. The V segment lost 2 bases and the J segment 5 bases; nucleotides outside the gene matches: 9. In nucleotides, the CDR3 is TGTGCCAGCAGCTTATGGCAGCTAGCGGTAAACAATGAGCAGTTCTTC. Translation: CASSLWQLAVNNEQFF.

The V and J genes are TRBV7-9 and TRBJ2-1; D perhaps matches TRBD2 (6 bases). Trimming pared 6 bases from V and 12 bases from J, leaving 15 bases between. There are 12 residues in the CDR3. Germline CDR1 reads SEHNR; CDR2 reads FQNEAQ (reference sequence). This CDR3 is CASSSGLFWQFF. The CDR3 DNA is TGTGCCAGCAGTTCGGGACTGTTCTGGCAGTTCTTC.

The rearrangement links TRBV9 to TRBJ2-7; no firm D call. The germline V and J ends were trimmed by 0 bases and 6 bases, with 7 bases remaining between them. This CDR3 spans 12 amino acids. Germline V CDR1 and CDR2: SGDLS, YYNGEE. The CDR3 reads CASSVAEGEQYF. DNA of the CDR3: TGTGCCAGCAGCGTAGCTGAAGGCGAGCAGTACTTC.

With regard to this clonotype: Since no conserved phenylalanine or tryptophan closes the CDR3, a read error is the likely cause. The chain is built from TRBV4-1 and TRBJ1-2; 9 nucleotides agree with TRBD1. This CDR3 is 15 amino acids long. Germline CDR1 and CDR2: MGHRA and YSYEKL. The J segment lost 4 bases and the V segment lost 0 bases, leaving 3 bases of the junction unmatched. CDR3 loop: CASSQDRTGAYGYTL. The CDR3 DNA sequence: TGCGCCAGCAGCCAAGATAGGACAGGGGCCTATGGCTACACCTTG.

V is TRBV6-2 or TRBV6-3 and J is TRBJ2-7; D gene uncertain. The germline CDR1 and CDR2 sequences are MNHEY and SVGEGT. The length of the CDR3 is 13 residues. Trimming removed 0 bases from V and 1 base from J, with 4 bases in between. CDR3 in amino acids: CASSYSRSYEQYF. Written as DNA, the CDR3 is TGTGCCAGCAGTTACTCGCGGTCCTACGAGCAGTACTTC.

This clonotype appeared a few times. The gene calls are TRBV7-6 and TRBJ2-4; TRBD2 matches at 11 bases. Unmatched junction bases numbered 13, after V lost 3 bases and J lost 6 bases. The CDR3 contains 18 residues. Germline lookup yields CDR1 SGHVS and CDR2 FNYEAQ. CDR3 amino acids: CASSFFSGRAGDGNIQYF. CDR3 DNA: TGTGCCAGCAGCTTCTTTAGCGGGAGGGCCGGGGATGGAAACATTCAGTACTTC.

Of note for this clonotype: At one end the junction does not follow the germline gene, possibly because of a read error. The chain carries TRBV6-2 or TRBV6-3 and TRBJ2-2; D is perhaps TRBD1 or TRBD2 (5 bases each). Germline CDR1 reads MNHEY; CDR2 reads SVGEGT. The CDR3 consists of 13 residues. The CDR3 DNA reads as TGTGCCCGCAGCCTCTGGGGGAGCGGGGAGCTGTTTTTT. Translated, it gives CARSLWGSGELFF.

In nucleotides, the CDR3 is TGTGCCAGCAGCCCATACGCTACAGGGATCGGCGAGACCCAGTACTTC. Protein product: CASSPYATGIGETQYF. The J gene is TRBJ2-5, the V gene TRBV4-2; D possibly corresponds to TRBD1 (6 bases). The V gene lost 4 bases and the J gene lost 5 bases, with 20 bases spanning the gap. Germline lookup yields CDR1 LGHNA and CDR2 YNFKEQ. The CDR3 is 16 amino acids.

The chain couples TRBV28 to TRBJ2-1, with 12 positions matching TRBD2. Trimming took 3 bases from V and 9 from J; bases not matched to a gene: 6. The CDR3 sequence is 15 residues long. Per germline, CDR1 MDHEN and CDR2 SYDVKM. CDR3 sequence reads: CASSFLAGGPGEQFF. The DNA for the CDR3 is TGTGCCAGCAGTTTCCTAGCGGGAGGGCCAGGTGAGCAGTTCTTC.

The gene calls are TRBV7-6 and TRBJ1-2; D is perhaps TRBD1 (6 bases). The germline CDR1 and CDR2 sequences are SGHVS and FNYEAQ. CDR3 size: 17 residues. Deletions cut 0 bases from V and 4 bases from J, with 18 bases between. CDR3 region: CASSLAPHDSGAYGYTF. The CDR3 DNA reads as TGTGCCAGCAGCTTAGCGCCCCACGATTCAGGGGCCTATGGCTACACCTTC.

The chain combines TRBV7-9 with TRBJ2-7; TRBD2 is a possible D gene (6 bases). The CDR3 runs 14 residues. Trimming shortened V by 2 bases and J by 2 bases, and 10 bases separated the two germline ends. Germline CDR1 SEHNR, CDR2 FQNEAQ (reference sequence). The chain's CDR3 is CASSLYGSPYEQYF. The CDR3 DNA is TGTGCCAGCAGCTTATACGGGAGTCCCTACGAGCAGTACTTC.

The chain recombines TRBV27 with TRBJ2-7, with D unresolved. Trimming shortened V by 4 bases and J by 3 bases, and 7 bases separated the two germline ends. CDR3 size: 12 residues. From germline, CDR1 is MNHEY and CDR2 SMNVEV (reference sequence). CDR3 nucleotides: TGTGCCAGCAGTTCAACAGACTACGAGCAGTACTTC. Translation: CASSSTDYEQYF.

The chain uses TRBV4-2 and TRBJ1-1, with 8 positions matching TRBD1. Germline trimming cut 2 bases from V and 11 bases from J; bases unmatched to any gene: 7. The CDR3 is 13 residues long. Germline CDR1 is LGHNA and CDR2 is YNFKEQ. The CDR3 bases are TGTGCCAGCAGCCAAACCCAGGGGGCAGGGGCTTTCTTT. This sequence encodes CASSQTQGAGAFF.

Worth noting for this clonotype: An end of the junction does not agree with germline; a read error may underlie this. The V and J genes are TRBV5-3 and TRBJ2-1; D possibly corresponds to TRBD2 (6 bases). TRBV5-3 is recorded as an ORF, its role being uncertain. This CDR3 spans 15 amino acids. The DNA for the CDR3 is TGTGCCAGCAGCTCCCACCCCGGGGGAAACAATGAGCAGTTCTTC. Residues: CASSSHPGGNNEQFF.